This T cell receptor beta chain was identified in a study of cytomegalovirus exposure and HLA in healthy donors. The CDR3 has 18 residues. Unmatched junction bases numbered 12, after V lost 3 bases and J lost 0 bases. Germline loops: CDR1 SGDLS, CDR2 YYNGEE. PCR involved 60 Vbeta and 13 Jbeta primers. Some clones are missing from TCRdb's copy, which holds only in-frame ones; the method was immunoSEQ multiplex PCR. The sample has about 110,000 clones; about 74% are singletons. Input material: PBMCs. This sequence originates from a female donor in good health and CMV-seropositive. This rearrangement joins TRBV9 to TRBJ1-2; 9 positions match TRBD1. CDR3 nucleotides: TGTGCCAGCAGCGGCGCGGTATGGACAGGGGAGCCTAACTATGGCTACACCTTC. The encoded protein is CASSGAVWTGEPNYGYTF. Combining the CDR3 with reference TRBV9 and TRBJ1-2 gives the whole variable domain DSGVTQTPKHLITATGQRVTLRCSPRSGDLSVYWYQQSLDQGLQFLIQYYNGEERAKGNILERFSAQQFPDLHSELNLSSLELGDSALYFCASSGAVWTGEPNYGYTFGSGTRLTVV.